The clone carrying this T cell receptor (beta chain) was counted many times. Its antigen is unidentified. Noted time point: persistent/refractory GD, antithyroid drugs over 5 years with positive TRAb. The authors made the TCR library using RNA they extracted from PBMCs. V lost 5 bases and J 10 bases, leaving 12 bases between the germline ends. The CDR3 is 13 amino acids. Germline CDR1 is MNHNS and CDR2 is SASEGT. The entry originates in a study of regulatory T cells in long-lasting Graves disease. The study's findings and limits: The persistent group shared around 2,700 public clonotypes, more than the approximately 890 shared by new patients.

Assembly of TCR beta libraries relied on iRepertoire HTBI primers together with Arm-PCR of CDR3 regions. TCRdb re-called the multiplex PCR reads with MiXCR, one entry per CDR3 protein. Among roughly 500,000 distinct CDR3 sequences, roughly 21% were seen once, and the ten largest hold roughly 7.1%. The genes are TRBV6-1 and TRBJ1-6; tentatively, D is TRBD1 (6 bases). The clonotype comes from a female donor with Graves disease. The sample in question was peripheral blood mononuclear cells (PBMCs), obtained when the disease was refractory, from a patient treated with antithyroid drugs. The CDR3 reads CASSRTEGSPLHF. Here the CDR3 DNA reads TGTGCCAGCAGTCGGACAGAGGGCTCACCCCTCCACTTT.